The source of this T cell receptor beta chain is a study of CD8 T cells in ankylosing spondylitis. Study-wide results and limits: Ankylosing spondylitis blood appeared to carry a characteristic TCR beta motif of roughly eight highly homologous variants. Clones that were linked to disease were CD8+ and were relatively rare in peripheral blood. Within matched ankylosing spondylitis synovial fluid, disease-linked clones were reportedly significantly enriched.

This clonotype was seen repeatedly, ten times or more. What it binds is not known. This CDR3 region has 14 residues. V lost 3 bases to trimming and J lost 3 bases, with 9 bases between them. Germline CDR1 is LNHDA and CDR2 is SQIVND (reference sequence). Quantitative 5'-RACE with molecular barcodes generated TCR beta libraries. TCRdb recomputed calls from the 5' RACE reads with MiXCR, one row per CDR3 protein. The sample has under 250,000 distinct CDR3 sequences, 9.5% to 12% seen once. The sequence came from a male donor with ankylosing spondylitis or in good health (not recorded which). The sample was blood, either unsorted or a sorted T cell fraction (not recorded which). The rearrangement joins TRBV19 to TRBJ1-5, with unresolved D. The CDR3 DNA reads TGTGCCAGTAGTATGGGAGGTCACAATCAGCCCCAGCATTTT. It encodes CASSMGGHNQPQHF.